The rows below give T cell receptor beta chains drawn from one sample of a study of blood T cell repertoires in COVID-19. Profiled with immunoSEQ multiplex PCR; TCRdb holds only in-frame clones, not every one. The table includes 100,000 or so clones, about nine tenths detected once. Sample: peripheral blood. These receptors all stem from a woman aged 50 to 60 with COVID-19, enrolled during active disease. The conserved cysteine and the conserved F or W are not part of the CDR3 here. Each record gives: CDR3 protein, V gene, J gene.

CDR3: ASSSQTGANTGELF
V: TRBV7-6
J: TRBJ2-2

CDR3: AWSVSGEGNQPQH
V: TRBV30
J: TRBJ1-5

CDR3: ASSLDRGNSPLH
V: TRBV5-1
J: TRBJ1-6

CDR3: ASSPPGQAYNSPLH
V: TRBV28
J: TRBJ1-6

CDR3: ASSQALSGGNNEQF
V: TRBV3-1/TRBV3-2
J: TRBJ2-1

CDR3: ASSQVLADTQY
V: TRBV4-1
J: TRBJ2-3

CDR3: ASSYSQGFSGNTIY
V: TRBV6-6
J: TRBJ1-3

CDR3: ASSRQGSGGYT
V: TRBV3-1/TRBV3-2
J: TRBJ1-2

CDR3: ASSYLAGGQETQY
V: TRBV9
J: TRBJ2-5

CDR3: ASSLEPSGYNEQF
V: TRBV11-2
J: TRBJ2-1

CDR3: ASSYLTGAHSPLH
V: TRBV6-2/TRBV6-3
J: TRBJ1-6

CDR3: ASTAQGANYGYT
V: TRBV2
J: TRBJ1-2

CDR3: ASRGPVYTEAF
V: TRBV2
J: TRBJ1-1

CDR3: ASSAGLAVRTDTQY
V: TRBV7-9
J: TRBJ2-3

CDR3: ASSLRGLNTEAF
V: TRBV7-3
J: TRBJ1-1

CDR3: ASSYGGTSAYEQY
V: TRBV6-5
J: TRBJ2-7

CDR3: ASSSTENTEAF
V: TRBV5-4
J: TRBJ1-1

CDR3: ASSLWGDGDYGYT
V: TRBV7-8
J: TRBJ1-2

CDR3: ASIGTSGRNEQF
V: TRBV19
J: TRBJ2-1

CDR3: ASSRGAEQQETQY
V: TRBV18
J: TRBJ2-5

CDR3: ASSGFGGPGGAGNEQF
V: TRBV4-1
J: TRBJ2-1

CDR3: ASSERPASGGNEQF
V: TRBV2
J: TRBJ2-1

CDR3: ASSLGVRDTSSYNSPLH
V: TRBV5-1
J: TRBJ1-6

CDR3: ASSQTLAGGPVEQF
V: TRBV4-3
J: TRBJ2-1

CDR3: ASSFLAGGQETQY
V: TRBV6-5
J: TRBJ2-5

CDR3: ASSLNGVRETQY
V: TRBV7-2
J: TRBJ2-5

CDR3: ASSPWGQETYNEQF
V: TRBV5-1
J: TRBJ2-1

CDR3: SVGSSGGGEQF
V: TRBV29-1
J: TRBJ2-1

CDR3: ASSMGTSGTTQY
V: TRBV19
J: TRBJ2-5

CDR3: ASRAGASYEQY
V: TRBV12-3/TRBV12-4
J: TRBJ2-7

CDR3: ASSVPSYTIY
V: TRBV5-5
J: TRBJ1-3

CDR3: ASSPDRDGYT
V: TRBV18
J: TRBJ1-2

CDR3: ASSWGLAGEETQY
V: TRBV9
J: TRBJ2-5

CDR3: ASSRDSYNYGYT
V: TRBV19
J: TRBJ1-2

CDR3: ASSFRVPETQY
V: TRBV28
J: TRBJ2-5

CDR3: ASSQDRDIYEQY
V: TRBV4-2
J: TRBJ2-7

CDR3: ASNPTGKGNSPLH
V: TRBV9
J: TRBJ1-6

CDR3: ASSVVGQGVADTQY
V: TRBV9
J: TRBJ2-3

CDR3: ASSYSWRGWY
V: TRBV6-5
J: TRBJ2-7

CDR3: ASSVGERAGQETQY
V: TRBV9
J: TRBJ2-5

CDR3: ASSYSDRRHAGELF
V: TRBV6-5
J: TRBJ2-2

CDR3: ASSLRALSDTEAF
V: TRBV6-5
J: TRBJ1-1

CDR3: ASSLADRAGEQY
V: TRBV7-2
J: TRBJ2-7

CDR3: ASSQSGLAGGEQY
V: TRBV23-1
J: TRBJ2-7

CDR3: ASSQVDSGEQY
V: TRBV3-1/TRBV3-2
J: TRBJ2-7

CDR3: ASSPLAGATGELF
V: TRBV3-1/TRBV3-2
J: TRBJ2-2

CDR3: VGQVKNNEQF
V: TRBV29-1
J: TRBJ2-1

CDR3: ASSLGSGDRDNEKLF
V: TRBV7-9
J: TRBJ1-4

CDR3: AWRRQGSGEKLF
V: TRBV30
J: TRBJ1-4

CDR3: ASTGREGYNEQF
V: TRBV6-5
J: TRBJ2-1

CDR3: ASSPGSYGYT
V: TRBV6-2/TRBV6-3
J: TRBJ1-2

CDR3: ASSRGGNTEAF
V: TRBV3-1/TRBV3-2
J: TRBJ1-1

CDR3: ASSLARNSPLH
V: TRBV13
J: TRBJ1-6

CDR3: AISGWDRDANTIY
V: TRBV10-3
J: TRBJ1-3